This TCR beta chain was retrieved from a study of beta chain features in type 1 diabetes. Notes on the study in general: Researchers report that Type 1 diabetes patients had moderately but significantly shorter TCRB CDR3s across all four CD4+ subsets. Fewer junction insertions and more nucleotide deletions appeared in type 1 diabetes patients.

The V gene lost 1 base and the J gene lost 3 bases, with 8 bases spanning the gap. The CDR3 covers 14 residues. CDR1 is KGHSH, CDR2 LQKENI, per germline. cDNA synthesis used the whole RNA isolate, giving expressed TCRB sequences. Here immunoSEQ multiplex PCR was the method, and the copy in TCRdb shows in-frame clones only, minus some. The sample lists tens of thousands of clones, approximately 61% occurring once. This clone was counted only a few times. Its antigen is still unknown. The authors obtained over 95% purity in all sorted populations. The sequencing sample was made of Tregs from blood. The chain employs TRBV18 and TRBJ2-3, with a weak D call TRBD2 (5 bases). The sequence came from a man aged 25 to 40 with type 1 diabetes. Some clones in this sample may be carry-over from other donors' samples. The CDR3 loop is CASSPQSGTDTQYF. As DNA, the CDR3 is TGTGCCAGCTCACCACAAAGCGGAACAGATACGCAGTATTTT.